The TCR beta chain under discussion was sequenced for a study of neurological immune-mediated disorders. Study-wide results and caveats: On phylogenetic grouping, the repertoires of 18 of 34 multiple sclerosis patients fell within one related-CDR3 cluster, constituting a possible signature.

Deletions cut 1 base from V and 2 bases from J, with 15 bases between. The CDR3 runs to 15 residues. CDR1 DFQATT and CDR2 SNEGSKA come from the germline V gene (reference sequence). The sample holds many counts of this clonotype. Its antigen is unidentified. TCRdb reprocessed the 5' RACE reads with MiXCR, giving one entry per CDR3 protein. The sample lists tens of thousands of distinct CDR3 sequences, roughly 3.5% occurring once. The TCR was taken from a woman in her 50s with multiple sclerosis. V is TRBV20-1 and J is TRBJ2-7; possible D gene TRBD2, 6 bases. Sequenced input: PBMCs. The CDR3 DNA is TGCAGTGCTAGAGCCCCCCGGAGGGCGACCTACGAGCAGTACTTC. Amino acid sequence: CSARAPRRATYEQYF.